The 14 T cell receptor beta chains presented below share a single source sample, sequenced in a study of shared clonotypes between healthy human individuals. Repertoires were generated with immunoSEQ multiplex PCR, while TCRdb's copy carries only in-frame clones and drops some. This sample yields roughly 2.6 million clones, of which around nine tenths are seen a single time; around 0.14% belongs to the top ten. Input material: naive CD4+ T cells sorted from blood. Subset indicated: CD45RA+ positively selected. The receptors were sampled from a man aged 18 to 29 in good health.

The rearrangement joins TRBV2 to TRBJ2-2; D is undetermined. CDR3 length: 15 amino acids. Germline assignment: CDR1 SNHLY and CDR2 FYNNEI. The V gene lost 7 bases and the J gene lost 7 bases, with 19 bases spanning the gap. CDR3 nucleotide sequence: TGTGCCAGCACTTTCGAGACAATGGCTCGCGGGGAGCTGTTTTTT. Translating gives CASTFETMARGELFF.

This chain uses TRBV28 with TRBJ1-4; D possibly corresponds to TRBD1 (5 bases). This CDR3 is built from 15 residues. The V gene's germline CDR1 is MDHEN and CDR2 SYDVKM. Trimming stripped 3 bases from V and 8 bases from J, with 16 bases between. DNA for the CDR3: TGTGCCAGCAGTTTTTTGTTGGGGCAGTACGAAAAACTGTTTTTT. Encoded protein: CASSFLLGQYEKLFF.

Turning to this clone: Other nucleotide sequences from this sample produce the same CDR3. The chain uses TRBV5-4 and TRBJ2-5; 7 bases map to TRBD1. V shed 0 bases and J 5 bases; nucleotides not matched to a gene: 1. The CDR3 runs to 13 residues. CDR1 SGHNT and CDR2 YYREEE come from the germline V gene (reference sequence). CDR3 in amino acids: CASSLVGGETQYF. CDR3 DNA sequence: TGTGCCAGCAGCTTGGTAGGGGGCGAGACCCAGTACTTC.

Comments on this clone: The sample has other DNA sequences that encode this CDR3 too. The gene calls are TRBV29-1 and TRBJ2-7; D might be TRBD1 (5 bases). Trimming cost V 4 bases and J 1 base, with 11 bases left between them. CDR3 length: 13 amino acids. Germline CDR1 reads SQVTM; CDR2 reads ANQGSEA. The CDR3 DNA reads TGCAGCGTTGCCGGGCAGGGATCCTACGAGCAGTACTTC. Protein: CSVAGQGSYEQYF.

This chain joins TRBV30 and TRBJ1-3; maybe TRBD1 (5 bases). The CDR3 extends over 16 amino acids. Germline CDR1 and CDR2: GTSNPN and SVGIG (reference sequence). Trimming stripped 0 bases from V and 0 bases from J, with 12 bases between. The CDR3, as DNA: TGTGCCTGGAGTGTACGGGGACTATACTCTGGAAACACCATATATTTT. It yields the protein CAWSVRGLYSGNTIYF.

This sequence joins TRBV2 and TRBJ2-3; D gene uncertain. CDR3 size: 13 residues. CDR1 and CDR2 from the germline V gene are SNHLY and FYNNEI. Trimming removed 6 bases from V and 6 bases from J, with 13 bases in between. CDR3 loop: CASRRDIADTQYF. The CDR3 nucleotides are TGTGCCAGCAGACGCGACATCGCGGATACGCAGTATTTT.

The chain links TRBV28 to TRBJ2-1, with D tentatively TRBD2 (5 bases). Germline V gene data show CDR1 as MDHEN and CDR2 as SYDVKM. Trimming removed 4 bases at V and 6 bases at J, with 16 bases between. The CDR3 runs 15 residues. The CDR3 protein is CASSSRGPYPNEQFF. The CDR3 bases are TGTGCCAGCAGTTCGAGAGGGCCCTACCCCAATGAGCAGTTCTTC.

The chain joins TRBV7-8 to TRBJ2-5, with D tentatively TRBD1 or TRBD2 (6 bases each). CDR1 is SGHVS, CDR2 FQNEAQ, per germline. V dropped 5 bases and J dropped 5 bases, with 18 bases sitting between them. The CDR3 totals 15 residues. The CDR3 sequence: CASSLPGARGETQYF. DNA of the CDR3: TGTGCCAGCAGCCTCCCGGGGGCGCGAGGGGAGACCCAGTACTTC.

The V and J genes are TRBV4-2 and TRBJ2-3, with 10 nucleotides matching TRBD2. Per germline, CDR1 LGHNA and CDR2 YNFKEQ. The CDR3 consists of 17 residues. Trimming at V came to 3 bases and at J to 2 bases, leaving 8 bases not matched to a gene. The chain's CDR3 is CASSQERGGYDTDTQYF. DNA for the CDR3: TGTGCCAGCAGCCAGGAGCGGGGGGGCTACGACACAGATACGCAGTATTTT.

Points on this clone: Within the sample, other DNA sequences also encode this same CDR3. The V call is TRBV30, the J call TRBJ1-1; possibly TRBD1 for D (5 bases). The germline gives CDR1 GTSNPN, CDR2 SVGIG (reference sequence). V shed 0 bases and J shed 1 base, with 9 bases lying between them. CDR3 size: 14 residues. DNA of the CDR3: TGTGCCTGGAGTGTACTGGGGGGGAACACTGAAGCTTTCTTT. Translation: CAWSVLGGNTEAFF.

V is TRBV27 and J is TRBJ1-5; 7 nucleotides agree with TRBD1. There are 16 residues in the CDR3. With V trimmed by 2 bases and J by 2 bases, 6 bases remained unmatched. CDR1 is MNHEY, CDR2 SMNVEV, per germline (reference sequence). In DNA form, the CDR3 reads TGTGCCAGCAGTTTAGGGACAGAAGGTGGCAATCAGCCCCAGCATTTT. This translates into CASSLGTEGGNQPQHF.

The V gene is TRBV28, the J gene TRBJ2-7; the match to TRBD1 covers 9 bases. CDR1 and CDR2 from the germline V gene are MDHEN and SYDVKM. V was clipped by 6 bases and J by 3 bases; unmatched bases: 6. The CDR3 sequence is 14 residues long. The CDR3 region has the DNA TGTGCCAGCAGGCGGACAGGGGCTCGCTACGAGCAGTACTTC. Protein sequence: CASRRTGARYEQYF.

This chain links TRBV5-1 with TRBJ2-1; 14 bases match TRBD2. The length of the CDR3 is 16 residues. Germline V lookup: CDR1 SGHRS, CDR2 YFSETQ. V shed 0 bases, J shed 9 bases, and the junction held 5 bases outside the gene matches. CDR3 nucleotides: TGCGCCAGCAGCTTGGTCGCGACTAGCGGGAGGGCTGAGCAGTTCTTC. It codes for CASSLVATSGRAEQFF.

The chain couples TRBV21-1 to TRBJ1-1; TRBD1, as called in the table, went unchecked against the DNA. TRBV21-1 is given as a pseudogene. This CDR3 comprises 17 residues. The CDR3 nucleotides read TGTGCCAGCACCTACGCTGACAGGGTTAGATTCAGCACTGAAGCTTTCTTT. This encodes CASTYADRVRFSTEAFF.